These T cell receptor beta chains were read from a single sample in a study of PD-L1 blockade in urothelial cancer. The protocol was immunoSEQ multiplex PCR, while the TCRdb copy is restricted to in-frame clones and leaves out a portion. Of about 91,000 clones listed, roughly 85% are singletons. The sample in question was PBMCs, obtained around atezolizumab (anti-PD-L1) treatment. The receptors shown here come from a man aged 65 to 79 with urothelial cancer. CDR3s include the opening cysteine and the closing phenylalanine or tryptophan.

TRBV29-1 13 CSVVPHSGNTIYF
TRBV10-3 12 CASGREGEKLFF
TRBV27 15 CASSSTGTGAYEQYF
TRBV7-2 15 CASSLSGFGANVLTF
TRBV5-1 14 CASSLAPQGYEQYF
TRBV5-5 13 CASSLDRGYEQFF
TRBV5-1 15 CASSGTEGVWETQYF
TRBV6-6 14 CASLSGTGSYEQYF
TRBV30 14 CASAGGASYNEQFF
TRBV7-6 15 CASSLAARGYQPQHF
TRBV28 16 CASSLPGGVLGTEAFF
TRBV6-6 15 CASSPPSGSSETQYF
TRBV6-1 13 CASRQGANTEAFF
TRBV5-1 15 CASSLVGSSYNEQFF
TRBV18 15 CASSPQGWVREKLFF
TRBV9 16 CASSSRTSGVTDTQYF
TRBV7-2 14 CASSRSGQQETQYF
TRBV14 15 CASSASGTGVYGYTF
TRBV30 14 CAWSLQGTIAEQYF
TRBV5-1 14 CASSFGLSTDTQYF
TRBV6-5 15 CASSPPQAGGNEQYF
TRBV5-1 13 CASSLVDREKLFF
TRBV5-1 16 CASSSGSTSGDYEQYF
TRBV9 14 CASSVESSGNTIYF
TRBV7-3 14 CASSGGLRANVLTF
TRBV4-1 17 CASSEGPGTGTNTEAFF
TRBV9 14 CASSKGTRPGEQYF
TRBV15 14 CATSRDLAAYGYTF
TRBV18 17 CASSPTTSGRAAGELFF
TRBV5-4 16 CASSLDTGANTGELFF
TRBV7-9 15 CASSLGGSGKETQYF
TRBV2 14 CASSEGTAKETQYF
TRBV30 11 CAWSVLGGYTF
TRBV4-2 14 CASSQDRGNEKLFF
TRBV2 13 CASSADRASGYTF
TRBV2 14 CASSPGTTAYEQYF
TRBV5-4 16 CASSLRLAGVTDTQYF
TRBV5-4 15 CASSQSGSSYNEQFF
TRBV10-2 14 CASIPGGLNTEAFF
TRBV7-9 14 CASSATGSSYEQYF
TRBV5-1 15 CASSLSGDSTDTQYF
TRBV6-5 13 CASSYSLNTEAFF
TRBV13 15 CASSLVSDRGLEQYF
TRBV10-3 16 CAISESPGGGTDTQYF
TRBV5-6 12 CASSLAGEGYTF
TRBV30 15 CAWSAQDSSNTEAFF